These 6 T cell receptor beta chains were all obtained from the same sample, sequenced in a study of T cells of healthy individuals. One entry per CDR3 protein, called by TCRdb with MiXCR from the 5' RACE reads. The sample consists of approximately 100,000 distinct CDR3 sequences, approximately 15% of them appearing once. The receptors come from a human donor in good health.

V gene TRBV5-1 combines with J gene TRBJ2-3; perhaps TRBD2 as D (6 bases). Trimming cost V 0 bases and J 4 bases, with 9 bases left between them. This CDR3 contains 14 residues. Germline assignment: CDR1 SGHRS and CDR2 YFSETQ. CDR3 in amino acids: CASSLVPGADTQYF. Here the CDR3 DNA reads TGCGCCAGCAGCTTGGTCCCGGGGGCAGATACGCAGTATTTT.

V gene TRBV5-5 combines with J gene TRBJ1-5; D possibly corresponds to TRBD1 (6 bases). CDR1 is SGHKS and CDR2 is YYEKEE in the germline V gene (reference sequence). This CDR3 region has 14 residues. V lost 4 bases and J lost 5, with 13 bases in between. This chain's CDR3 is CASSPGHLYQPQHF. CDR3 coding DNA: TGTGCCAGCAGCCCGGGACACTTGTATCAGCCCCAGCATTTT.

A remark on this clonotype: This may stem from a read error, because a much larger clone lies one nucleotide away. This chain joins TRBV7-9 and TRBJ1-2; maybe TRBD1 (6 bases). This CDR3 spans 13 amino acids. Germline values: CDR1 SEHNR, CDR2 FQNEAQ (reference sequence). For the CDR3, the DNA is TGTACCAGCAGCTCCCAGGGGCATTGGGGCTACACCTTC. It yields the protein CTSSSQGHWGYTF.

In its sample, this clonotype was seen a few times. The chain is built from TRBV20-1 and TRBJ2-3, with 12 bases lining up with TRBD2. The germline V gene encodes CDR1 DFQATT and CDR2 SNEGSKA (reference sequence). Losses at the gene ends were 6 bases for V and 3 bases for J; bases not matched to a gene: 16. CDR3 size: 18 residues. The CDR3 DNA follows: TGCAGTGCGAGCGGGGCTAGCGGGGGGGCAATCGGTACAGATACGCAGTATTTT. It encodes CSASGASGGAIGTDTQYF.

The V call is TRBV11-2, the J call TRBJ2-7; 7 bases line up with TRBD1. CDR3 length: 13 amino acids. V was clipped by 7 bases and J by 2 bases; unmatched bases: 5. Germline V gene lookup returns CDR1 SGHAT and CDR2 FQNNGV. DNA of the CDR3: TGTGCCAGCAACAGGGACAGAACCTACGAGCAGTACTTC. Translated: CASNRDRTYEQYF.

This clonotype appeared once. The chain links TRBV5-1 to TRBJ2-5, with 7 bases lining up with TRBD1. Germline assignment: CDR1 SGHRS and CDR2 YFSETQ. V shed 4 bases and J 4 bases; nucleotides not matched to a gene: 10. This CDR3 spans 15 amino acids. This CDR3 reads CASSQTTGAPETQYF. The DNA of the CDR3 is TGCGCCAGCAGCCAAACCACAGGGGCCCCAGAGACCCAGTACTTC.